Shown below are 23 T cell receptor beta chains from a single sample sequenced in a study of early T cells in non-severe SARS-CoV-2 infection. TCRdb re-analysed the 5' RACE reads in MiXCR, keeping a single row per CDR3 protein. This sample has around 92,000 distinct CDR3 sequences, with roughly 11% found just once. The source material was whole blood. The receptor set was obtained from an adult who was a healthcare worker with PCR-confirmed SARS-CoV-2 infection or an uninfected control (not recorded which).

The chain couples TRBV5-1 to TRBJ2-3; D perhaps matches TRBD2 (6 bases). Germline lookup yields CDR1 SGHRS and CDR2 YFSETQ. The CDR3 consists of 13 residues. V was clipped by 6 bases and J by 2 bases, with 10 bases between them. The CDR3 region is CASTPGDTDTQYF. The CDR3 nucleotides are TGCGCCAGCACCCCGGGGGACACAGATACGCAGTATTTT.

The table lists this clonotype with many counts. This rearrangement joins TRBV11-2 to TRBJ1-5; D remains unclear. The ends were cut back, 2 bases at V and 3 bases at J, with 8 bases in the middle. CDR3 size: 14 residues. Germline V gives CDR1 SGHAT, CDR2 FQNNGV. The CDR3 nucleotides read TGTGCCAGCAGCTTAAATCTGGACAATCAGCCCCAGCATTTT. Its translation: CASSLNLDNQPQHF.

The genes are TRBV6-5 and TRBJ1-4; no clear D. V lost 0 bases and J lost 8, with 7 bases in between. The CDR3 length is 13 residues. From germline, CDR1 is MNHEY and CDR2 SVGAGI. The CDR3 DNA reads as TGTGCCAGCAGTTACTCGAGTCTCGAAAAACTGTTTTTT. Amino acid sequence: CASSYSSLEKLFF.

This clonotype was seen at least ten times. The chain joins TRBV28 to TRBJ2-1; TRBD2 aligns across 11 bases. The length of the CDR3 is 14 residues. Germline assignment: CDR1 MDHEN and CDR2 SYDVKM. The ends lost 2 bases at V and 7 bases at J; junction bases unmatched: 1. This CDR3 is CASSLGTSGNEQFF. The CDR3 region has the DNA TGTGCCAGCAGTTTAGGGACTAGCGGTAATGAGCAGTTCTTC.

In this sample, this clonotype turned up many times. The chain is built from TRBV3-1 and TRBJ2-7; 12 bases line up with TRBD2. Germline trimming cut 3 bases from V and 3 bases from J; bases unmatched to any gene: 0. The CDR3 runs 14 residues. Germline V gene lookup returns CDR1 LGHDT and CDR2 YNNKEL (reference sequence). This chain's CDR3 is CASSQTSGSYEQYF. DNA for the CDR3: TGTGCCAGCAGCCAGACTAGCGGGAGCTACGAGCAGTACTTC.

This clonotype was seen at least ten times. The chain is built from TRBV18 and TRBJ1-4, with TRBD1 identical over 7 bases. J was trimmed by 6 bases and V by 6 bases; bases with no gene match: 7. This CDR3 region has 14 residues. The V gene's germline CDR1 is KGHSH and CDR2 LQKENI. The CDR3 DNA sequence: TGTGCCAGCTCCGGCGGAGGGGGCCATGAAAAACTGTTTTTT. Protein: CASSGGGGHEKLFF.

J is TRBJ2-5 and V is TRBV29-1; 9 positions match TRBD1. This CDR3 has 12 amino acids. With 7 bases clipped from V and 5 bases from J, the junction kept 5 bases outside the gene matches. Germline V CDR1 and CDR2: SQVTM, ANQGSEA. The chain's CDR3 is CSGGQGKETQYF. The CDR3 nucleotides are TGCAGCGGCGGACAGGGGAAGGAGACCCAGTACTTC.

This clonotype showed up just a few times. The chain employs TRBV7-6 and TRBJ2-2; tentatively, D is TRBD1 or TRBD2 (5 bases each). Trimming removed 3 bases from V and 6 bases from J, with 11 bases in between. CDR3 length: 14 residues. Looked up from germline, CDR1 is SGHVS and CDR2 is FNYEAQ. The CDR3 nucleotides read TGTGCCAGCAGCTTGGGGACGGCAGCCGGGGAGCTGTTTTTT. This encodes CASSLGTAAGELFF. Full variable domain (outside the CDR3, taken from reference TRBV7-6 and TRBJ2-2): GAGVSQSPRYKVTKRGQDVALRCDPISGHVSLYWYRQALGQGPEFLTYFNYEAQQDKSGLPNDRFSAERPEGSISTLTIQRTEQRDSAMYRCASSLGTAAGELFFGEGSRLTVL.

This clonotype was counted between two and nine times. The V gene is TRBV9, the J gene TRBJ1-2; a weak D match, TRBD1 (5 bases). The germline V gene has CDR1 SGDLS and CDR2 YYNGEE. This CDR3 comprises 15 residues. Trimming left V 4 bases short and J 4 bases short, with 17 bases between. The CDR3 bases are TGTGCCAGCAGCCCCCGGGGCGGGGGGGTCTATGGCTACACCTTC. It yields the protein CASSPRGGGVYGYTF.

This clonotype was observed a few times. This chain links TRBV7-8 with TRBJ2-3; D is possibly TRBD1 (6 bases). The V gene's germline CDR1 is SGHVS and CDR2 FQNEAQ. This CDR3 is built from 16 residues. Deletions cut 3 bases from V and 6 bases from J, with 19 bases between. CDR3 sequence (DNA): TGTGCCAGCAGCTTTCCGATCAGAAAGGGGGTGGATACGCAGTATTTT. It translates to CASSFPIRKGVDTQYF. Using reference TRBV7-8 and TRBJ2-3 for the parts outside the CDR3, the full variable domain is GAGVSQSPRYKVAKRGQDVALRCDPISGHVSLFWYQQALGQGPEFLTYFQNEAQLDKSGLPSDRFFAERPEGSVSTLKIQRTQQEDSAVYLCASSFPIRKGVDTQYFGPGTRLTVL.

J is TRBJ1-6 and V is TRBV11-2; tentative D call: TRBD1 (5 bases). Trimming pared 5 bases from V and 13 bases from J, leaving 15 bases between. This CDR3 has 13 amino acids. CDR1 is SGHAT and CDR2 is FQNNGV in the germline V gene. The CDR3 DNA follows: TGTGCCAGCAGCCCGCACCCGACAGTTCCCCTCCACTTT. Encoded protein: CASSPHPTVPLHF.

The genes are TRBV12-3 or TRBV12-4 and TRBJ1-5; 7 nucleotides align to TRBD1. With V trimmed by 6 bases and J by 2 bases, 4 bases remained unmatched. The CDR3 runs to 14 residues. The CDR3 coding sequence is TGTGCCAGCAGACTAGACAGGGGCAATCAGCCCCAGCATTTT. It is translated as CASRLDRGNQPQHF.

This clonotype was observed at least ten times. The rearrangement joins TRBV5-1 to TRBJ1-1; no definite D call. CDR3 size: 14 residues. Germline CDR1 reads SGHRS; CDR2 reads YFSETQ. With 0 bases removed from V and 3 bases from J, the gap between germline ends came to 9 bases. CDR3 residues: CASSLVGEDTEAFF. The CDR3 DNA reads TGCGCCAGCAGCTTGGTCGGGGAGGACACTGAAGCTTTCTTT.

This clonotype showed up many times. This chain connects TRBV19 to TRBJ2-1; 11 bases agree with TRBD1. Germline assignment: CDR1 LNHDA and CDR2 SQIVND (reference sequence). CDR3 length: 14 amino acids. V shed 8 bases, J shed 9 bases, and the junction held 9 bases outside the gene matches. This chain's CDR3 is CASQDRGRYGEQFF. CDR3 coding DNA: TGTGCCAGTCAGGACAGGGGGCGATACGGTGAGCAGTTCTTC.

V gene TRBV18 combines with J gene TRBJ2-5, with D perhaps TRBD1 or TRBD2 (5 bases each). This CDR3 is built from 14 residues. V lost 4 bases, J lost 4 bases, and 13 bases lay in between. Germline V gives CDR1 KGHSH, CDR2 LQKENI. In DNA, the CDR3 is TGTGCCAGCTCACTGAGGGACGGTCCAGAGACCCAGTACTTC. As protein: CASSLRDGPETQYF.

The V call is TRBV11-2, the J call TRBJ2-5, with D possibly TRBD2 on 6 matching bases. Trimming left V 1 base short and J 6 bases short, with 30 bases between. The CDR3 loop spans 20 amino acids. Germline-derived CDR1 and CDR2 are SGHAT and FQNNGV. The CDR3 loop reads CASSLAASATLVGVRQTQYF. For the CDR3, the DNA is TGTGCCAGCAGCTTAGCGGCTAGCGCCACACTGGTGGGCGTGAGACAGACCCAGTACTTC.

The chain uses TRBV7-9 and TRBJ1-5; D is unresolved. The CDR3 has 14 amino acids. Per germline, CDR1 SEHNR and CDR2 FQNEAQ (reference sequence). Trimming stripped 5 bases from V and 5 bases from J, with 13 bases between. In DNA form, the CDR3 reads TGTGCCAGCAGCCGGGGTGGATTGGATCAGCCCCAGCATTTT. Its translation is CASSRGGLDQPQHF.

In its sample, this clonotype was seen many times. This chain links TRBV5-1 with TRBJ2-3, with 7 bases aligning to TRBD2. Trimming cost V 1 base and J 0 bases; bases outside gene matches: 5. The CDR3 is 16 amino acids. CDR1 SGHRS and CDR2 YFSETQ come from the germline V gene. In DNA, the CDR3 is TGCGCCAGCAGCTTGTCGGCGGGAGTAAGCACAGATACGCAGTATTTT. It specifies CASSLSAGVSTDTQYF. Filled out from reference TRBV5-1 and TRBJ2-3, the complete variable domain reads KAGVTQTPRYLIKTRGQQVTLSCSPISGHRSVSWYQQTPGQGLQFLFEYFSETQRNKGNFPGRFSGRQFSNSRSEMNVSTLELGDSALYLCASSLSAGVSTDTQYFGPGTRLTVL.

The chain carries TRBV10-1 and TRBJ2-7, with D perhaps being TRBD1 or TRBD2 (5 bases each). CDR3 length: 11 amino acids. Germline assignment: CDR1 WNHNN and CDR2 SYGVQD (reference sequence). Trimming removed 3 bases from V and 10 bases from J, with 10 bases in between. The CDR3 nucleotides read TGCGCCAGCAGTGAAGGGACGGAACAGTACTTC. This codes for CASSEGTEQYF.

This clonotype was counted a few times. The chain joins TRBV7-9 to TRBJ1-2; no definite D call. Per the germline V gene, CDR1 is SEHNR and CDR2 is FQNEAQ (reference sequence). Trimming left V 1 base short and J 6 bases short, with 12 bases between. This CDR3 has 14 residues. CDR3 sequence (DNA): TGTGCCAGCAGCTTAGGATCAGATATGAATGGCTACACCTTC. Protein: CASSLGSDMNGYTF.

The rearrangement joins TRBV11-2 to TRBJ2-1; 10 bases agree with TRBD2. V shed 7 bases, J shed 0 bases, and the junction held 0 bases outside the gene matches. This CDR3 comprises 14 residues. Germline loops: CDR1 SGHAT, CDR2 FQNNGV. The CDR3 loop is CASTSGSSYNEQFF. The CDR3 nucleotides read TGTGCCAGCACTAGCGGGAGCTCCTACAATGAGCAGTTCTTC.

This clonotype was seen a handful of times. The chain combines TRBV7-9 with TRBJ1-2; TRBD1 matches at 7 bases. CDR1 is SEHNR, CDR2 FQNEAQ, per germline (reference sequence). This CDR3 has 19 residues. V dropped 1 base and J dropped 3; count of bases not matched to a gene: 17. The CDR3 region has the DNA TGTGCCAGCAGCTTAGAGTTCCTTCGGGACAGAGGGAACGACTATGGCTACACCTTC. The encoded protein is CASSLEFLRDRGNDYGYTF.

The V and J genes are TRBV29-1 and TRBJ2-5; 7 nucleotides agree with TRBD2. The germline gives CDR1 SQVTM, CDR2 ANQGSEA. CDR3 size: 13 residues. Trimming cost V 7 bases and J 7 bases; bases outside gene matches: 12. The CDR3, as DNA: TGCAGCGCCCGGACTAGGGAGTTCGGGACCCAGTACTTC. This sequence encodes CSARTREFGTQYF.